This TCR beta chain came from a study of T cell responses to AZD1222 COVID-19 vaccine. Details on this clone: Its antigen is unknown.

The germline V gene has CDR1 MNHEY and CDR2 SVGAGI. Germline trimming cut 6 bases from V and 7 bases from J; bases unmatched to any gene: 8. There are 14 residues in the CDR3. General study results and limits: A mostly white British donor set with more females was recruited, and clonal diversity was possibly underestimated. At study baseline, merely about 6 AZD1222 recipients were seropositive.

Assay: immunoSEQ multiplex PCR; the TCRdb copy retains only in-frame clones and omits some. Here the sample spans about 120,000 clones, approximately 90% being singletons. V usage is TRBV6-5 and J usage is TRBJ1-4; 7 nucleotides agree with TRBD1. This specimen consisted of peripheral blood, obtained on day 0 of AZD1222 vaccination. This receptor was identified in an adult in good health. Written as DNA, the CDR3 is TGTGCCAGCAGCCCCGACAGGGTCTCTGAAAAACTGTTTTTT. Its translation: CASSPDRVSEKLFF.